This TCR beta chain was documented in a study of cytomegalovirus exposure and HLA in healthy donors (dated by TCRdb to about 2017). With regard to the full study: An earlier analysis of some 600 of the donors reported about 300 Gb of sequence data and 95 million to 120 million unique TCR beta sequences obtained from about 179 million T cells. An early release that covered about 640 HLA-typed donors contained approximately 300 gigabases of sequencing data and about 93 million unique TCR sequences. Of the roughly 420 genotyped donors, 70% to 90% were placed in the genetic ancestry cluster associated with self-reported Caucasian donors. The study aimed to test whether signatures of past pathogen exposure could be identified by cataloging public T cell receptors. The T cell repertoires of 666 subjects were profiled by immunosequencing and related to cytomegalovirus serostatus. In addition to the first cohort of hundreds of subjects, a separate validation cohort of approximately 130 different subjects was used. To predict cytomegalovirus infection status, the study brought together high-throughput TCR immunosequencing, statistical association of individual TCRs with disease status, and machine learning. To study patterns of TCR occurrence, a later analysis re-analyzed previously published TCR beta repertoires from 666 donors and added high-resolution HLA genotyping. Rather than using new phenotypic data, the later analysis identified candidate immune exposures from TCR beta sequences and from how often those sequences occurred across donors. An earlier analysis of fewer than 750 of the donors used high-throughput TCR beta sequencing to judge whether each TCR beta V gene segment behaved as functional or pseudogenic. Donor age, sex, ethnicity and CMV serostatus were compiled alongside the repertoire data. A later genetic analysis took genome-wide SNP genotypes for about 65% of the roughly 670 donors and used that subset as a discovery cohort. Every discovery cohort repertoire had been produced on one sequencing platform. Both class I and class II loci were covered by HLA typing, at four-digit resolution. The number of donors typed differed by locus, with about 629-630 for A, B, C, DRB1 and DQB1, 522 for DQA1, some 570 for DPA1, and some 440 for DPB1. A few DR-DQ haplotypes were handled as single units for association and clustering because linkage in the cohort was strong. Among approximately 370 genotyped donors of the cohort, an average of around 250,000 unique TCR beta nucleotide sequences was sequenced per donor, of which 15% to 20% were non-productive. Findings and caveats that apply to the study as a whole: A further reported finding was that TCR beta sequences accurately predicted the HLA-A and HLA-B alleles for most subjects in the first cohort. A group of highly shared sequence variants was considered likely to be a technical artifact of the sequencing pipeline. In an earlier analysis of several hundred of the donors, most TCR beta V segments were observed in productive rearrangements about 87% or about 30% of the time, broadly matching IMGT annotations. The classifier was reported to diagnose cytomegalovirus status with high specificity and sensitivity in both the original cohort and the validation cohort. A later analysis associated 17,000 or so TCR beta sequences with specific HLA alleles at a false discovery rate of 0.05. In a later analysis, TCR association rates were found to vary across HLA loci, with the most associated TCRs seen for DRB1 alleles and the fewest for HLA-C alleles. Most TCR sequences were observed very rarely across donors, whereas some public TCRs were present in many individuals. When HLA alleles, especially DR and DQ, strongly co-occurred, attributing TCR associations to individual alleles was difficult. Only TCR beta chains were sequenced in this cohort, and the absence of alpha or paired-chain data limited detectable features. Because counts were too low, roughly 17 rarely observed V segments, including chromosome 9 orphons, were left out of the earlier analysis of 587 of the donors. Three of the identified cytomegalovirus-associated TCR beta chains were confirmed in vitro to be specific for cytomegalovirus antigens. A later genetic analysis reported fewer N-insertions in productive TCRs among donors in an Asian-associated ancestry cluster than the roughly 640-donor mean. Correlated functional status among segregating V segments might be attributable to linkage disequilibrium, but an unknown experimental factor could not be ruled out. Most CMV-associated TCR beta chains appeared to be HLA-restricted in a later analysis, and the HLA associations seemed to be driven largely by CMV exposure. It was suggested by the authors that the approach could potentially be generalized to other disease states and immunological phenotypes. The 87-base-pair reads could not distinguish some IMGT-functional V segments, including TRBV6-2 and TRBV6-3, so those segments were excluded. Presence/absence analyses assumed roughly uniform sequencing depth across donors, an assumption that may not hold. A later analysis found that HLA-associated TCR beta chains were more clonally expanded and had lower generation probabilities than equally common non-associated chains. HLA typing was unavailable for some donors at each locus, so association tests used only the typed subset. CMV serostatus was the only immune exposure information available for the cohort. The study gave a list of roughly 150 TCR beta chains associated with cytomegalovirus. In a later genetic analysis, a missense DCLRE1C variant was associated with V-gene and J-gene trimming of TCR beta chains, and the association was replicated in an independent cohort. A later analysis reported that several top co-occurrence clusters appeared linked to parvovirus B19, influenza, CMV and Epstein-Barr virus.

Concerning this clone: Its antigen is still unknown. Base qualities were left out, and no much larger clone turns up one base away.

Library prep was done by the immunoSEQ multiplex PCR assay. A mixture of 60 forward primers for TCR Vbeta segments and 13 reverse primers for TCR Jbeta segments was used in the multiplex PCR. The CDR3 region of rearranged TCR beta genes was amplified from genomic DNA with a multiplex PCR assay. On the Illumina HiSeq System, the amplified TCR beta libraries were sequenced as 87-base-pair reads. Per the original workflow: A later analysis counted some 80 million unique TCR beta chains across the 700 or so repertoires, and some 11 million of these chains were shared by at least two donors. Raw reads were error-corrected and collapsed into unique sequences by a nearest-neighbor algorithm in which closely related sequences were merged to remove PCR and sequencing errors. To assign V, D and J gene segments, CDR3 sequences were aligned to IMGT reference sequences. For a sequence to be retained, a match of at least six nucleotides to both a V gene segment and a J gene segment was required. A rearrangement was called productive if the CDR3 had no stop codons and remained in frame with V and J, and every other rearrangement was called non-productive. CDR3 was defined by IMGT convention, running from the second conserved V-encoded cysteine to the conserved J-encoded phenylalanine. The earlier analysis of roughly 590 of the donors excluded sequences that lacked an unambiguous match to a single V gene segment. In an earlier analysis of about 590 of the donors, a V segment was called functional when productive rearrangements were above 56.7%, and segregating when the standard deviation between donors exceeded 5%. A statistical classification framework was built for diagnosing cytomegalovirus status from the catalog of TCR beta chain sequences. A later analysis assigned V and J genes by comparing TCR nucleotide sequences with IMGT/GENE-DB human TR gene sequences. Using the TCRdist pipeline, a later analysis assigned CDR3 sequences along with most-parsimonious VDJ recombination scenarios. In a later analysis, each TCR beta chain was defined by its CDR3 amino acid sequence together with its V-gene family, and reads without a unique V-gene family were excluded. A later analysis removed several hundred highly shared, low-generation-probability nucleotide sequences to deal with suspected cross-contamination and a sequencing artifact. In a later analysis, a clonal expansion index for each public chain was calculated from normalized within-repertoire ranks of inferred template counts. In a later analysis, generation probabilities were computed with a VDJ recombination model fitted to out-of-frame rearrangements, and the resulting probabilities were checked against IGoR. A later analysis scored TCR-TCR, TCR-HLA and TCR-CMV co-occurrence with hypergeometric tests, applying a repertoire-size bias correction to TCR pairs. A later analysis estimated false discovery rates by permuting HLA or CMV assignments 20 times. In a later analysis, co-occurring TCRs were grouped using DBSCAN, and TCRdist sequence similarity was added for clustering within HLA-allele-positive subsets. Repertoires with fewer than 30,000 or more than 120,000 public chains were left out of co-occurrence clustering, as were about five repertoires with anomalous nucleotide sharing. Here the immuneACCESS table is served through TCRdb, limited to in-frame sequences with V and J called. Missing clones are a known gap in these copies; in checked studies unresolved V genes cover under half, and the rest lacks a known reason. V and J calls and clone size are as listed in that table; D and trimming were resolved from the DNA. The sample table lists about 300,000 clones, more than 80% of them with a count of one. Clones ranked in the top ten supply almost 4% of the sample.

The cohort was made up of hundreds of healthy bone marrow donors. Cohort members were all nominally healthy when sampled, although unrecorded immune exposures were likely present. The donor was CMV seropositive and was included in the group of 250 to 300 seropositive cohort members. A peripheral blood sample was provided by each donor, and peripheral blood mononuclear cells were used for TCR beta sequencing. Genomic DNA extraction from the blood cell samples was performed with the Qiagen DNeasy Blood Extraction Kit. The CDR3 covers 16 residues, taking in both the cysteine and the phenylalanine. CDR3 DNA is the only sequence kept; it has 48 bases, read in frame from the first base. Trimming takes 5 bases off V and 5 bases off J; junction bases not matched to a gene: 13. CDR1 SGHTA and CDR2 FQGTGA are derived from the germline V gene.

The material sequenced was PBMCs. This sequence originates from a man aged 35-49 years in good health and CMV-seropositive. The rearranged chain carries TRBV7-3 and TRBJ2-5; 8 central nucleotides agree with TRBD1. The CDR3 in this case is CASSPRTGSSRETQYF. In nucleotide form, the sequence is TGTGCCAGCAGCCCACGGACAGGGTCTTCTCGGGAGACCCAGTACTTC. Supplemented by the reference TRBV7-3 and TRBJ2-5 proteins around the CDR3, the complete variable domain is GAGVSQTPSNKVTEKGKYVELRCDPISGHTALYWYRQSLGQGPEFLIYFQGTGAADDSGLPNDRFFAVRPEGSVSTLKIQRTERGDSAVYLCASSPRTGSSRETQYFGPGTRLLVL.